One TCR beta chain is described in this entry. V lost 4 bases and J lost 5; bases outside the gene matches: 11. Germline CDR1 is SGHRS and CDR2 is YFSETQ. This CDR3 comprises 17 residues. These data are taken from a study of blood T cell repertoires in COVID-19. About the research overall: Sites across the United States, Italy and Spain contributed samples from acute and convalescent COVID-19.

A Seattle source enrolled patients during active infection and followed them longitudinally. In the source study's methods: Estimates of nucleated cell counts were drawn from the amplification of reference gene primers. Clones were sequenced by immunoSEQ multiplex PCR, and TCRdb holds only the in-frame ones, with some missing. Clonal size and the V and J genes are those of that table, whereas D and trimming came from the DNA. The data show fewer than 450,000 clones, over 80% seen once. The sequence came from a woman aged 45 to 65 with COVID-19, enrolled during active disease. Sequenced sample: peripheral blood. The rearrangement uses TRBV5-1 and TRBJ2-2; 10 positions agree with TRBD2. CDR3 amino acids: CASSPHLLAGSTGELFF. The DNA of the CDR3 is TGCGCCAGCAGCCCTCACTTACTAGCGGGAAGTACCGGGGAGCTGTTTTTT.